The next 2 T cell receptor beta chains were all read from a single sample in a study of CD8+CD57+ T cells in acquired aplastic anemia. Individuals selected for sequencing had exhibited CD8+CD57+ cell expansion on flow cytometry. Researchers used genomic DNA as the template to profile TCR beta VDJ and CDR3. MiXCR, run by TCRdb on the reads, gives a single entry per CDR3 protein. The table has roughly 160,000 distinct CDR3 sequences, roughly 48% seen once. The sequenced sample consisted of sorted CD4+, CD8+, or CD8+CD57+ T cells (not recorded which) from PBMCs. The origin of the receptors is a human donor with aplastic anemia.

A note on this clonotype: This could be a read error, since a much larger clone is one nucleotide away. The chain recombines TRBV5-4 with TRBJ2-5, with 8 bases matching TRBD2. The ends lost 1 base at V and 0 bases at J; junction bases unmatched: 2. The CDR3 is 15 residues long. Germline CDR1 reads SGHNT; CDR2 reads YYREEE (reference sequence). The CDR3 nucleotides read TGTGCCAGCAGCTTGACTAGCGGATACCAAGAGACCCAGTACTTC. Amino acid sequence: CASSLTSGYQETQYF. The full variable domain, with the rest looked up from reference TRBV5-4 and TRBJ2-5, is ETGVTQSPTHLIKTRGQQVTLRCSSQSGHNTVSWYQQALGQGPQFIFQYYREEENGRGNFPPRFSGLQFPNYSSELNVNALELDDSALYLCASSLTSGYQETQYFGPGTRLLVL.

The gene calls are TRBV24-1 and TRBJ2-2; no definite D call. The V end lost 4 bases, the J end lost 6 bases, and 14 bases lay between the germline ends. The CDR3 consists of 15 residues. Germline V gene sequence: CDR1 KGHDR, CDR2 SFDVKD. The CDR3 DNA reads as TGTGCCACCAGTGACCCGGCAGTCAAGGCCGGGGAGCTGTTTTTT. As protein: CATSDPAVKAGELFF.